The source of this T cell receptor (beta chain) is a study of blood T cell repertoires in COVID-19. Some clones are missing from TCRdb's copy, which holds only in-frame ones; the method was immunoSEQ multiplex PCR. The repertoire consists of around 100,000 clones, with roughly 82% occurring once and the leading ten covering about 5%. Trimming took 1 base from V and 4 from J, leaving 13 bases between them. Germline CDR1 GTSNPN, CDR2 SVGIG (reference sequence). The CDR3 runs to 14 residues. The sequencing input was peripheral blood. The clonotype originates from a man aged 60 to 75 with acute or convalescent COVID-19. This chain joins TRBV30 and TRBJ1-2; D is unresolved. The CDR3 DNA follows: TGTGCCTGGAGTGGAGGGAGCAGGCTCTATGGCTACACCTTC. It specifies CAWSGGSRLYGYTF. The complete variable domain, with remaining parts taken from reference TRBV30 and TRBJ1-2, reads SQTIHQWPATLVQPVGSPLSLECTVEGTSNPNLYWYRQAAGRGLQLLFYSVGIGQISSEVPQNLSASRPQDRQFILSSKKLLLSDSGFYLCAWSGGSRLYGYTFGSGTRLTVV.